These T cell receptor beta chains were read from a single sample in a study of cytomegalovirus exposure and HLA in healthy donors. Clones were read by immunoSEQ multiplex PCR, and TCRdb kept only the in-frame ones, dropping some. The data show about 160,000 clones, approximately 86% seen once. The sequenced material came from PBMCs. The receptors here all came from a woman between 18 and 30 years old in good health and CMV-seronegative. Each CDR3 is given with its conserved first and last residue. The order of the fields is V gene, D gene, clone size, J gene, CDR3 DNA, CDR3 protein. The D gene is left open where the match is weak. Expanded clones get a size class; other rows say once, few or many, or leave the size out.

V gene: TRBV6-5; D gene: TRBD1; clone size: few; J gene: TRBJ2-7; CDR3 DNA: TGTGCCAGCAGTTCCGCCGGGACAGGGCGTTACGAGCAGTACTTC; CDR3 protein: CASSSAGTGRYEQYF
V gene: TRBV11-3; D gene: .; clone size: .; J gene: TRBJ2-7; CDR3 DNA: TGTGCCAGCAGCCCATTTGACGGGGAGCAGTACTTC; CDR3 protein: CASSPFDGEQYF
V gene: TRBV7-8; D gene: TRBD1; clone size: .; J gene: TRBJ2-1; CDR3 DNA: TGTGCCAGCAGCTTAAGACAGGGGATGGAGAATGAGCAGTTCTTC; CDR3 protein: CASSLRQGMENEQFF
V gene: TRBV15; D gene: TRBD1; clone size: .; J gene: TRBJ2-6; CDR3 DNA: TGTGCCACCAGCCAGGGGGTGTCCAACGTCCTGACTTTC; CDR3 protein: CATSQGVSNVLTF
V gene: TRBV11-2; D gene: TRBD1; clone size: .; J gene: TRBJ1-1; CDR3 DNA: TGTGCCAGCAGCTTGGAGGGGGCAGGAGCTGAAGCTTTCTTT; CDR3 protein: CASSLEGAGAEAFF
V gene: TRBV7-2; D gene: TRBD1; clone size: .; J gene: TRBJ2-3; CDR3 DNA: TGTGCCAGCAGCTTAAGGGGACAGGGGACAGATACGCAGTATTTT; CDR3 protein: CASSLRGQGTDTQYF
V gene: TRBV6-5; D gene: .; clone size: .; J gene: TRBJ2-7; CDR3 DNA: TGTGCCAGCAGTTACAGGCAGGGCTACGAGCAGTACTTC; CDR3 protein: CASSYRQGYEQYF
V gene: TRBV5-4; D gene: .; clone size: .; J gene: TRBJ2-1; CDR3 DNA: TGTGCCAGCACCCTTTCAGGGAATGAGCAGTTCTTC; CDR3 protein: CASTLSGNEQFF
V gene: TRBV5-1; D gene: TRBD1; clone size: .; J gene: TRBJ2-1; CDR3 DNA: TGCGCCAGCAGCCGGACGACAGGGGGCAATGAGCAGTTCTTC; CDR3 protein: CASSRTTGGNEQFF
V gene: TRBV19; D gene: TRBD1; clone size: many; J gene: TRBJ1-2; CDR3 DNA: TGTGCCACCTCTGCCCGTACAGGGGACGCACTTAGAGCTACTGGCTACACCTTC; CDR3 protein: CATSARTGDALRATGYTF
V gene: TRBV7-8; D gene: .; clone size: .; J gene: TRBJ2-7; CDR3 DNA: TGTGCCAGCAGCTTAGGCGGGGCGGGAAGTCCCTACGAGCAGTACTTC; CDR3 protein: CASSLGGAGSPYEQYF
V gene: TRBV5-1; D gene: TRBD1; clone size: .; J gene: TRBJ1-2; CDR3 DNA: TGCGCCAGCAGCTTATGGACAGGCATCAACTATGGCTACACCTTC; CDR3 protein: CASSLWTGINYGYTF
V gene: TRBV6-4; D gene: TRBD2; clone size: .; J gene: TRBJ2-3; CDR3 DNA: TGTGCCAGCAGTGCTGGGACTAGCGGGACAGATACGCAGTATTTT; CDR3 protein: CASSAGTSGTDTQYF
V gene: TRBV6-5; D gene: TRBD1; clone size: .; J gene: TRBJ1-1; CDR3 DNA: TGTGCCAGCAGTCGAGGGACAGCTCCCACTGAAGCTTTCTTT; CDR3 protein: CASSRGTAPTEAFF
V gene: TRBV4-3; D gene: TRBD2; clone size: once; J gene: TRBJ2-1; CDR3 DNA: TGCGCCAGCTCTCACGGGACTAGCGGGATAAGTAGCTCCTACAATGAGCAGTTCTTC; CDR3 protein: CASSHGTSGISSSYNEQFF
V gene: TRBV7-9; D gene: .; clone size: .; J gene: TRBJ1-5; CDR3 DNA: TGTGCCAGCAGCTTAGTTACAGGGAGAGGAGGAGATAGCAATCAGCCCCAGCATTTT; CDR3 protein: CASSLVTGRGGDSNQPQHF
V gene: TRBV29-1; D gene: TRBD2; clone size: .; J gene: TRBJ2-1; CDR3 DNA: TGCAGCGTTTGGGGAGGGAACAATGAGCAGTTCTTC; CDR3 protein: CSVWGGNNEQFF
V gene: TRBV7-2; D gene: .; clone size: once; J gene: TRBJ2-5; CDR3 DNA: TGTGCCAGCAGCTTAGGTCCCCTACAGGGAAGAGAGACCCAGTACTTC; CDR3 protein: CASSLGPLQGRETQYF
V gene: TRBV7-9; D gene: TRBD1; clone size: once; J gene: TRBJ1-2; CDR3 DNA: TGTGCCAGCAGCTCGCGGGACAGGGCACCTTATGGCTACACCTTC; CDR3 protein: CASSSRDRAPYGYTF
V gene: TRBV15; D gene: .; clone size: few; J gene: TRBJ2-5; CDR3 DNA: TGTGCCACCAGCAGAGGGACACAAGAGACCCAGTACTTC; CDR3 protein: CATSRGTQETQYF
V gene: TRBV7-9; D gene: TRBD2; clone size: .; J gene: TRBJ2-1; CDR3 DNA: TGTGCCAGCAGCTGGATGCGGGAGGGCCCCGAGCAGTTCTTC; CDR3 protein: CASSWMREGPEQFF
V gene: TRBV7-9; D gene: .; clone size: .; J gene: TRBJ1-1; CDR3 DNA: TGTGCCAGCAGCTTGTTAAAGGAGTTGAACACTGAAGCTTTCTTT; CDR3 protein: CASSLLKELNTEAFF
V gene: TRBV5-1; D gene: TRBD1; clone size: .; J gene: TRBJ1-1; CDR3 DNA: TGCGCCAGCAATGAATTGGACAGGCCGGTTGCTGAAGCTTTCTTT; CDR3 protein: CASNELDRPVAEAFF
V gene: TRBV7-9; D gene: .; clone size: .; J gene: TRBJ1-1; CDR3 DNA: TGTGCCAGCAGCTTAGGTCTCGAGCCGAACACTGAAGCTTTCTTT; CDR3 protein: CASSLGLEPNTEAFF
V gene: TRBV29-1; D gene: .; clone size: .; J gene: TRBJ1-1; CDR3 DNA: TGCAGCGCGAGAGAAGCTTTCTTT; CDR3 protein: CSAREAFF
V gene: TRBV7-9; D gene: .; clone size: .; J gene: TRBJ2-7; CDR3 DNA: TGTGCCAGCAGCCTTGGACAGTCTTCAGGTTACGAGCAGTACTTC; CDR3 protein: CASSLGQSSGYEQYF
V gene: TRBV6-5; D gene: .; clone size: .; J gene: TRBJ1-5; CDR3 DNA: TGTGCCAGCAGTTCCTCCTTGTACAATAATCAGCCCCAGCATTTT; CDR3 protein: CASSSSLYNNQPQHF
V gene: TRBV30; D gene: .; clone size: once; J gene: TRBJ2-5; CDR3 DNA: TGTGCCTGGAGTGTAACCACAGGGCGACGAGAGACCCAGTACTTC; CDR3 protein: CAWSVTTGRRETQYF
V gene: TRBV7-9; D gene: TRBD1; clone size: .; J gene: TRBJ2-6; CDR3 DNA: TGTGCCAGCAGCCCCCAAGGGGGCACTGGGGCCAACGTCCTGACTTTC; CDR3 protein: CASSPQGGTGANVLTF
V gene: TRBV2; D gene: TRBD1; clone size: .; J gene: TRBJ1-5; CDR3 DNA: TGTGCCAGCGCCCCGGGTAGGACAGGCCAAAATAGCAATCAGCCCCAGCATTTT; CDR3 protein: CASAPGRTGQNSNQPQHF
V gene: TRBV5-1; D gene: .; clone size: .; J gene: TRBJ2-3; CDR3 DNA: TGCGCCAGCAGGAGTACTAGCACAGATACGCAGTATTTT; CDR3 protein: CASRSTSTDTQYF
V gene: TRBV28; D gene: TRBD1; clone size: .; J gene: TRBJ1-1; CDR3 DNA: TGTGCCAGCAGTCGACAGGGGGCTTACACTGAAGCTTTCTTT; CDR3 protein: CASSRQGAYTEAFF
V gene: TRBV5-1; D gene: .; clone size: few; J gene: TRBJ2-2; CDR3 DNA: TGCGCCAGCAGCTTGGCCCTCCTTAGCGGGGAGCTGTTTTTT; CDR3 protein: CASSLALLSGELFF
V gene: TRBV2; D gene: TRBD1; clone size: .; J gene: TRBJ1-2; CDR3 DNA: TGTGCCAGCAAAAGACAGGGGGCAATGTATGGCTACACCTTC; CDR3 protein: CASKRQGAMYGYTF
V gene: TRBV9; D gene: .; clone size: .; J gene: TRBJ2-5; CDR3 DNA: TGTGCCAGCAGCGTAGCCCCTTCGCGGGAGACCCAGTACTTC; CDR3 protein: CASSVAPSRETQYF
V gene: TRBV4-2; D gene: TRBD2; clone size: .; J gene: TRBJ2-1; CDR3 DNA: TGTGCCAGCAGCCTCGGTGGGGGGGAATACAATGAGCAGTTCTTC; CDR3 protein: CASSLGGGEYNEQFF
V gene: TRBV6-5; D gene: TRBD2; clone size: .; J gene: TRBJ2-3; CDR3 DNA: TGTGCCAGCAGTGCGGCTAGCGGAAGCACAGATACGCAGTATTTT; CDR3 protein: CASSAASGSTDTQYF
V gene: TRBV5-1; D gene: .; clone size: .; J gene: TRBJ2-3; CDR3 DNA: TGCGCCAGCAGCCTGTTAGAGGTCACAGATACGCAGTATTTT; CDR3 protein: CASSLLEVTDTQYF
V gene: TRBV4-1; D gene: .; clone size: .; J gene: TRBJ1-2; CDR3 DNA: TGCGCCAGCAGCCCCTTGGGAGGGTACGGCTACACCTTC; CDR3 protein: CASSPLGGYGYTF
V gene: TRBV7-6; D gene: .; clone size: .; J gene: TRBJ2-7; CDR3 DNA: TGTGCCAGCAGCCAGGGAAGGAGCTACGAGCAGTACTTC; CDR3 protein: CASSQGRSYEQYF
V gene: TRBV5-1; D gene: TRBD1; clone size: .; J gene: TRBJ2-4; CDR3 DNA: TGCGCCAGCAGCTTGGACCTAGGGGGCCACATTCAGTACTTC; CDR3 protein: CASSLDLGGHIQYF
V gene: TRBV2; D gene: TRBD1; clone size: few; J gene: TRBJ2-3; CDR3 DNA: TGTGCCAGCGGTTTTTTGCAGGGGGCAAGCACAGATACGCAGTATTTT; CDR3 protein: CASGFLQGASTDTQYF
V gene: TRBV19; D gene: TRBD1; clone size: .; J gene: TRBJ2-4; CDR3 DNA: TGTGCCAGTTCCCGGGACAGAATCTTATACTTC; CDR3 protein: CASSRDRILYF
V gene: TRBV7-8; D gene: TRBD2; clone size: .; J gene: TRBJ2-2; CDR3 DNA: TGTGCCAGCAGCTTCCCGGGGTCCTTGACTAGCCCCGGGGAGCTGTTTTTT; CDR3 protein: CASSFPGSLTSPGELFF
V gene: TRBV18; D gene: .; clone size: .; J gene: TRBJ1-1; CDR3 DNA: TGTGCCAGCTCACCGCAGGGGACGATGAACACTGAAGCTTTCTTT; CDR3 protein: CASSPQGTMNTEAFF
V gene: TRBV7-9; D gene: .; clone size: .; J gene: TRBJ1-1; CDR3 DNA: TGTGCCAGCAGCTTGGGGGCGGGTGAAGCTTTCTTT; CDR3 protein: CASSLGAGEAFF